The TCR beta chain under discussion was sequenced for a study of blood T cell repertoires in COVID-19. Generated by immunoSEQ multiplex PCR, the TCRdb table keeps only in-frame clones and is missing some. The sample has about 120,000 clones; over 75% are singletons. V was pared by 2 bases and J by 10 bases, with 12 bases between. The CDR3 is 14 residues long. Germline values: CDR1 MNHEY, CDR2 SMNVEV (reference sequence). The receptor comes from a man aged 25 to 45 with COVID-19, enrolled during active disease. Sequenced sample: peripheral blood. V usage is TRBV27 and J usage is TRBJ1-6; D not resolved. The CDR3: CASSLPGRGSPLHF. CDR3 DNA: TGTGCCAGCAGTTTACCGGGAAGAGGGTCACCCCTCCACTTT.